What follows describes a single T cell receptor beta chain. Indicated treatment: around 19 received Ad26.COV2.S at low or high dose, single or two shots; about five received placebo; per-sample allocation not given. Collection of the samples took place on day 63 after the first injection of vaccine or placebo. An Ad26 vector was used to express Wuhan-strain SARS-CoV-2 spike as the vaccine. This table comes from immunoSEQ multiplex PCR, and its TCRdb copy is limited to in-frame clones, with some not included. There are 380,000 or so clones in the sample; about 80% occur only once, and around 7.3% lies in the top ten. These data are taken from a study of Ad26.COV2.S vaccination and SARS-CoV-2 variants. Trimming pared 6 bases from V and 7 bases from J, leaving 15 bases between. CDR3 length equals 13 residues. Germline CDR1 is SGHTA and CDR2 is FQGTGA.

The origin of this receptor is a person between 18 and 59 years old who received the Ad26.COV2.S COVID-19 vaccine or a placebo. Sequences were derived from peripheral blood, sampled in a trial of Ad26.COV2.S vaccine versus placebo. V and J are TRBV7-3 and TRBJ1-1, with D maybe TRBD1 (6 bases). The CDR3 nucleotides are TGTGCCAGCAGTCCACAGGGTTTGTATGAAGCTTTCTTT. It is translated as CASSPQGLYEAFF.